This T cell receptor beta chain was identified in a study of Graves' ophthalmopathy and Graves' hyperthyroidism. Study in general: Ophthalmopathy absent within 18 months of follow-up marked hyperthyroidism as stable. General study results and limits: A majority of expanded thyroid clonotypes exceeding 0.001 frequency were likewise present in blood.

Amplification targeted the TCR beta CDR3 regions, with RNA transcripts as the source material. Amplification began with first-round RT-PCR using HTBI primers, then second-round multiplex PCR was performed. TCRdb re-analysed the multiplex PCR reads in MiXCR, keeping a single row per CDR3 protein. The data contain approximately 1.2 million distinct CDR3 sequences, 35% to 45% of them singletons. Diagnoses were established from clinical symptoms, serum thyroxine, TRAb, thyroid ultrasound and orbital computed tomography. CDR3 size: 16 residues. V dropped 6 bases and J dropped 1; count of bases not matched to a gene: 9. There are many counts of this clonotype. No antigen is known for it.

This receptor was obtained from an adult man with Graves' hyperthyroidism. The sequenced sample was peripheral blood or thyroid tissue (not recorded which). This chain joins TRBV12-3 or TRBV12-4 and TRBJ1-5; 7 nucleotides line up with TRBD1. CDR3 nucleotide sequence: TGTGCCAGCAGCTCTATGGGACAGATGAGCAATCAGCCCCAGCATTTT. This codes for CASSSMGQMSNQPQHF.